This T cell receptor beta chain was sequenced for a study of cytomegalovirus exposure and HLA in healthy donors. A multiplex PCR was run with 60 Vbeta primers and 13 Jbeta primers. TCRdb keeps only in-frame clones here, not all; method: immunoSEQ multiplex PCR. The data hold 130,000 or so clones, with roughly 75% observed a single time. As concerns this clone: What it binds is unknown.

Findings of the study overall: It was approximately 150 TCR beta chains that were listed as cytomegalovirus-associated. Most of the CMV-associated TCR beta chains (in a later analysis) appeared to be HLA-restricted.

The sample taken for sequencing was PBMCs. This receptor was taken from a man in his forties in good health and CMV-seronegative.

The CDR3 sequence is CASSLAVRGRTGELFF. CDR3 coding DNA: TGCGCCAGCAGCTTGGCCGTCAGGGGGCGCACCGGGGAGCTGTTTTTT. This chain connects TRBV5-1 to TRBJ2-2, with TRBD1 identical over 8 bases. This CDR3 contains 16 residues. Per the germline V gene, CDR1 is SGHRS and CDR2 is YFSETQ. Germline trimming cut 0 bases from V and 4 bases from J; bases unmatched to any gene: 5.